This paragraph reports one T cell receptor (beta chain). Germline V gives CDR1 SEHNR, CDR2 FQNEAQ (reference sequence). This CDR3 contains 17 residues. Trimming removed 6 bases from V and 3 bases from J; junction bases left unmatched: 13. The data belong to a study of blood T cell repertoires in COVID-19. Turning to the study itself: Both acute and convalescent COVID-19 samples were obtained from the United States, Italy and Spain. From T cells, B-cell-depleted T cells, or PBMCs came the material, which was cDNA or gDNA.

Authors' processing steps: Amplified reference gene primers provided the basis for estimating nucleated cell counts. The data were produced by immunoSEQ multiplex PCR, yet TCRdb's version contains in-frame clones alone and is incomplete. V, J and clone size are taken as reported in that table, and D and trimming were inferred from the DNA itself. This table has roughly 170,000 clones, 85% to 90% appearing once. The chain combines TRBV7-9 with TRBJ1-4; 7 bases line up with TRBD1. This receptor was identified in a man in his 70s with active or convalescent COVID-19. Sequencing was done on a sample of peripheral blood. CDR3 DNA: TGTGCCAGCAGTCTGGACAGGAGCTCCGGGGCTAATGAAAAACTGTTTTTT. This sequence encodes CASSLDRSSGANEKLFF. The full variable domain, in which reference TRBV7-9 and TRBJ1-4 provide the parts outside the CDR3, is DTGVSQNPRHKITKRGQNVTFRCDPISEHNRLYWYRQTLGQGPEFLTYFQNEAQLEKSRLLSDRFSAERPKGSFSTLEIQRTEQGDSAMYLCASSLDRSSGANEKLFFGSGTQLSVL.